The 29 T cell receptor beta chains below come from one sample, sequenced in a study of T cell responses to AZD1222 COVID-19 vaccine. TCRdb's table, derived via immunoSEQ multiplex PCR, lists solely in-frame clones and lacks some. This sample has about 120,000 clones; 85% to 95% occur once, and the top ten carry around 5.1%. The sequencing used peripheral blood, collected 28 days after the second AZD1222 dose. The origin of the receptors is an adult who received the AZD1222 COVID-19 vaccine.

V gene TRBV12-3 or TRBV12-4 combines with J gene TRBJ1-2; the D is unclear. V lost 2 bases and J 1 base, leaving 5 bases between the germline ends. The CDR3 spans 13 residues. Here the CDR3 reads CASSLTSNYGYTF. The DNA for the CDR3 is TGTGCCAGCAGTTTAACTAGTAACTATGGCTACACCTTC.

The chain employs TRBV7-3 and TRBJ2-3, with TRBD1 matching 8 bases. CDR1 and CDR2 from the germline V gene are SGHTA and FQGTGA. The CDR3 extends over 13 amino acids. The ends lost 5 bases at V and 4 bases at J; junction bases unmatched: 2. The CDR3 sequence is CASSRTGSDTQYF. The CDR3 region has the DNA TGTGCCAGCAGCCGGACAGGGTCAGATACGCAGTATTTT.

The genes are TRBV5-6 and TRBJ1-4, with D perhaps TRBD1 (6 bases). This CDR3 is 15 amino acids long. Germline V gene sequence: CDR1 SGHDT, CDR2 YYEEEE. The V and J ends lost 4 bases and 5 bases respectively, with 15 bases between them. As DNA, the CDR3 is TGTGCCAGCAGCGCAGGGCGGACAGTAAATGAAAAACTGTTTTTT. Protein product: CASSAGRTVNEKLFF.

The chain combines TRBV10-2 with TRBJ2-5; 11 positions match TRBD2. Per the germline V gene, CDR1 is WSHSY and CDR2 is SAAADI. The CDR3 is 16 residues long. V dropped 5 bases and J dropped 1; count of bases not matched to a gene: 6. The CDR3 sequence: CASSKLLAGAQETQYF. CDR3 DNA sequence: TGCGCCAGCAGTAAATTACTAGCGGGGGCCCAAGAGACCCAGTACTTC.

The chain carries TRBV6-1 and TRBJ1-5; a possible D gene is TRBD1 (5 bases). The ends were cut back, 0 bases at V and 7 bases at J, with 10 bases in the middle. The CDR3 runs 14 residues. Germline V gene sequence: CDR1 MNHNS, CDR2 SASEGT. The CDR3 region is CASSEAAGNQPQHF. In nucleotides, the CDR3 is TGTGCCAGCAGTGAAGCGGCAGGGAACCAGCCCCAGCATTTT.

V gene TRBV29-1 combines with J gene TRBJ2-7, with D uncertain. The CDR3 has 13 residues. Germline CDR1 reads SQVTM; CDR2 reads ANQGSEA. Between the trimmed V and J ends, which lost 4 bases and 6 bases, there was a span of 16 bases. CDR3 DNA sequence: TGCAGCGTTGTAGATCAGGAGAGCCTCGAGCAGTACTTC. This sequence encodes CSVVDQESLEQYF.

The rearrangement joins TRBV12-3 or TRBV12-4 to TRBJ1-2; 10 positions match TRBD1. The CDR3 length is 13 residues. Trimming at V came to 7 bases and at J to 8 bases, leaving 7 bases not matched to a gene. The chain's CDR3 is CASTRQGAMGYTF. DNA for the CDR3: TGTGCCAGCACCCGACAGGGGGCAATGGGCTACACCTTC.

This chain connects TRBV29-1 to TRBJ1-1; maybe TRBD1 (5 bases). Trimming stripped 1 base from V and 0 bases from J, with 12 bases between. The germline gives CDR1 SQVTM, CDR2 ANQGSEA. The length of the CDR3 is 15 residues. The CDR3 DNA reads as TGCAGCGTTGAAGCAACAGGCTTTCTGAACACTGAAGCTTTCTTT. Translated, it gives CSVEATGFLNTEAFF.

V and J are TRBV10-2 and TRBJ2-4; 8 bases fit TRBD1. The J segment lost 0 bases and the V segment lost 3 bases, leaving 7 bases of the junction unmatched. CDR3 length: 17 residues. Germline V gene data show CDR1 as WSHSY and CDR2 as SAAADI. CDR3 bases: TGCGCCAGCAGTGACATGACAGGGGTCTTAGCCAAAAACATTCAGTACTTC. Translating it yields CASSDMTGVLAKNIQYF.

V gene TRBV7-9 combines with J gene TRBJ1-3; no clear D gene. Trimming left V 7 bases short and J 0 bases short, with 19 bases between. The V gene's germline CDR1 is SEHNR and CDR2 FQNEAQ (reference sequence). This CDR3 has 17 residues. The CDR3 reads CASNHIRRRLSGNTIYF. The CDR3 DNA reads TGTGCCAGCAACCATATCAGAAGACGCCTCTCTGGAAACACCATATATTTT.

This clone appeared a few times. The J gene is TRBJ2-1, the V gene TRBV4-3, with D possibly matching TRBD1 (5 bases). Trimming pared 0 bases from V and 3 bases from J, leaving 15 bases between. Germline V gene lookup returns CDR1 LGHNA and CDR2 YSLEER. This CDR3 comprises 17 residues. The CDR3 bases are TGCGCCAGCAGCCAAGATTTAGCAGGGCATCACTACAATGAGCAGTTCTTC. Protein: CASSQDLAGHHYNEQFF.

CDR3 protein: CASSPFHPGLVTDNEQFF. The CDR3 DNA sequence: TGTGCCAGCAGCCCTTTTCATCCGGGACTAGTAACCGACAATGAGCAGTTCTTC. The rearrangement uses TRBV7-2 and TRBJ2-1; 8 bases match TRBD2. This CDR3 is built from 18 residues. Trimming at V came to 5 bases and at J to 5 bases, leaving 17 bases not matched to a gene. Germline-derived CDR1 and CDR2 are SGHTA and FQGNSA.

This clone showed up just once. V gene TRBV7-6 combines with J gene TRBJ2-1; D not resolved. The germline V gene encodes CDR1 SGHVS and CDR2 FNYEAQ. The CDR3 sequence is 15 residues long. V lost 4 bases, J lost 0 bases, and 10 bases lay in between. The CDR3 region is CASSSGPISYNEQFF. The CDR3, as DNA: TGTGCCAGCAGCTCTGGACCCATCTCCTACAATGAGCAGTTCTTC.

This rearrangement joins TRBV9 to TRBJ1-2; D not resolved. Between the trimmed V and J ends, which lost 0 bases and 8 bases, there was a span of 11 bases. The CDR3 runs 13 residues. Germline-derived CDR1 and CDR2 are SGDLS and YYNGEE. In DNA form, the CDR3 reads TGTGCCAGCAGCGTAGATCAGGCGGGGGGCTACACCTTC. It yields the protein CASSVDQAGGYTF.

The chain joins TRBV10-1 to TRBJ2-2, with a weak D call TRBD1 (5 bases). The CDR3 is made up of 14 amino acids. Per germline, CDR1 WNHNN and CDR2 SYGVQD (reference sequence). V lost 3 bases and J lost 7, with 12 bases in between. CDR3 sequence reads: CASSDLLRGGELFF. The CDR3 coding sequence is TGCGCCAGCAGTGACCTATTAAGGGGCGGGGAGCTGTTTTTT.

This chain's CDR3 is CASSLRGGALGGELFF. The CDR3 coding sequence is TGTGCCAGCAGCTTAAGAGGCGGGGCCCTAGGCGGGGAGCTGTTTTTT. The chain recombines TRBV7-8 with TRBJ2-2; D may be TRBD2 (6 bases). Trimming cost V 2 bases and J 7 bases, with 17 bases left between them. Germline V gene sequence: CDR1 SGHVS, CDR2 FQNEAQ. This CDR3 is 16 amino acids long. Using reference TRBV7-8 and TRBJ2-2 for the parts outside the CDR3, the full variable domain is GAGVSQSPRYKVAKRGQDVALRCDPISGHVSLFWYQQALGQGPEFLTYFQNEAQLDKSGLPSDRFFAERPEGSVSTLKIQRTQQEDSAVYLCASSLRGGALGGELFFGEGSRLTVL.

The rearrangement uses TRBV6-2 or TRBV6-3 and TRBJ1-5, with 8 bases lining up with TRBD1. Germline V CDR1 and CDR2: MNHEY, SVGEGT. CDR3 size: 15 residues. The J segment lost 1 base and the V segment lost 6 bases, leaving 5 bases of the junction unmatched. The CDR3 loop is CASSLRTGSNQPQHF. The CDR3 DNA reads TGTGCCAGCAGCCTCCGGACAGGGAGCAATCAGCCCCAGCATTTT.

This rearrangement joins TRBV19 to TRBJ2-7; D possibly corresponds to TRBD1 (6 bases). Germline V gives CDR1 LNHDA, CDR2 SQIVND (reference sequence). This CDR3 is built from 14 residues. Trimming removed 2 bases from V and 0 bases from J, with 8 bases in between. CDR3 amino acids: CASSIPGDSYEQYF. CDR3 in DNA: TGTGCCAGTAGTATACCAGGGGACTCCTACGAGCAGTACTTC. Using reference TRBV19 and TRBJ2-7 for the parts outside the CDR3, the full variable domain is DGGITQSPKYLFRKEGQNVTLSCEQNLNHDAMYWYRQDPGQGLRLIYYSQIVNDFQKGDIAEGYSVSREKKESFPLTVTSAQKNPTAFYLCASSIPGDSYEQYFGPGTRLTVT.

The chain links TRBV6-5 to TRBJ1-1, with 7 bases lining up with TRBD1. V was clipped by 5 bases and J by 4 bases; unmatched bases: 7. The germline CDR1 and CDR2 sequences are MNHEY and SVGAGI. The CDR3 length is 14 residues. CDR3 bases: TGTGCCAGCAGTCCTAGACAGGGCGGCACTGAAGCTTTCTTT. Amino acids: CASSPRQGGTEAFF.

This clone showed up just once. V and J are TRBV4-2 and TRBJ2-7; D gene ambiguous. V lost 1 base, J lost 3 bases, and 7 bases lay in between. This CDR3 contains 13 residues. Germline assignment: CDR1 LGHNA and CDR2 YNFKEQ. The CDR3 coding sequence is TGTGCCAGCAGCCAAGCCATTAGCTACGAGCAGTACTTC. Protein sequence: CASSQAISYEQYF.

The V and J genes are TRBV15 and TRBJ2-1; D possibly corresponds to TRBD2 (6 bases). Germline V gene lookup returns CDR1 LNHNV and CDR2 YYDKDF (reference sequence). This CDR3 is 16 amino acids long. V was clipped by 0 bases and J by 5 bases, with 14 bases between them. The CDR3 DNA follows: TGTGCCACCAGCAGAGATCACGGCGGGAAGAACAATGAGCAGTTCTTC. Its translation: CATSRDHGGKNNEQFF.

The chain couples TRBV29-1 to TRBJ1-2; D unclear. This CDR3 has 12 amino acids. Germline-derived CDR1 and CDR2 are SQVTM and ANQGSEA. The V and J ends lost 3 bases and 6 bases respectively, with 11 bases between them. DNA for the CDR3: TGCAGCGTTGATGGTAGGGAGAATGGCTACACCTTC. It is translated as CSVDGRENGYTF.

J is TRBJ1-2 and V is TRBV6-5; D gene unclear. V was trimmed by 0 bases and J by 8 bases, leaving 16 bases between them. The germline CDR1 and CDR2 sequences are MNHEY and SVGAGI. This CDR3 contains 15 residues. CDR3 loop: CASSYSDRGTLGYTF. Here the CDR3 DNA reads TGTGCCAGCAGTTACTCGGATCGGGGAACCCTCGGCTACACCTTC.

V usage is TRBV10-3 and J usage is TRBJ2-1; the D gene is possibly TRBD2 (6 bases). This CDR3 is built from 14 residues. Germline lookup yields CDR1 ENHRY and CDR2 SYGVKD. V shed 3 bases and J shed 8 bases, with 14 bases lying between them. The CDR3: CAISEGRRGDEQFF. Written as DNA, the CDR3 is TGTGCCATCAGTGAAGGTAGGAGGGGCGATGAGCAGTTCTTC.

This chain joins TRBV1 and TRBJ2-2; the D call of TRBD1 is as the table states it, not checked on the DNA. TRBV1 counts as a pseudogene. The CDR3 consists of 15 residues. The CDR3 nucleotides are TGCACCAGCAGTTTCAGACAGGAGCTATCCGGGGAGCTGTTTTTT. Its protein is CTSSFRQELSGELFF.

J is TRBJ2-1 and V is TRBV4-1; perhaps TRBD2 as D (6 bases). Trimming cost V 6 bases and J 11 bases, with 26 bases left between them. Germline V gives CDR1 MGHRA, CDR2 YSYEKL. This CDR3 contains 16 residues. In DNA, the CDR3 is TGCGCCAGCAGGACCGGGGGAACAGCAGGGATTGGGAAGCAGTTCTTC. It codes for CASRTGGTAGIGKQFF.

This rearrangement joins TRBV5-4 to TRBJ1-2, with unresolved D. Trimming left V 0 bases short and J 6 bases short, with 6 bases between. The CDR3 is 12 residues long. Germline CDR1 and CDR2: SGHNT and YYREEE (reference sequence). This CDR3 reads CASSLGEDGYTF. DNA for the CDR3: TGTGCCAGCAGCTTGGGCGAGGATGGCTACACCTTC.

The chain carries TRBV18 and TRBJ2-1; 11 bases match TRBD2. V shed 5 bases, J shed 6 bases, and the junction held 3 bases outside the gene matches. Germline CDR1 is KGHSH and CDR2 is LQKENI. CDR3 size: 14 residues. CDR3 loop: CASSAGLAGNEQFF. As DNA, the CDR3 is TGTGCCAGCTCAGCTGGACTAGCGGGCAATGAGCAGTTCTTC.

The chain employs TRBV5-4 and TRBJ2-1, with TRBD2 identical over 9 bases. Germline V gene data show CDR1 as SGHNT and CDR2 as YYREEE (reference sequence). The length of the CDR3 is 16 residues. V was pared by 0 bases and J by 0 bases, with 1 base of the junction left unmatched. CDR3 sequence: CASSLDSGSSYNEQFF. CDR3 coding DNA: TGTGCCAGCAGCTTGGATAGCGGGAGCTCCTACAATGAGCAGTTCTTC.